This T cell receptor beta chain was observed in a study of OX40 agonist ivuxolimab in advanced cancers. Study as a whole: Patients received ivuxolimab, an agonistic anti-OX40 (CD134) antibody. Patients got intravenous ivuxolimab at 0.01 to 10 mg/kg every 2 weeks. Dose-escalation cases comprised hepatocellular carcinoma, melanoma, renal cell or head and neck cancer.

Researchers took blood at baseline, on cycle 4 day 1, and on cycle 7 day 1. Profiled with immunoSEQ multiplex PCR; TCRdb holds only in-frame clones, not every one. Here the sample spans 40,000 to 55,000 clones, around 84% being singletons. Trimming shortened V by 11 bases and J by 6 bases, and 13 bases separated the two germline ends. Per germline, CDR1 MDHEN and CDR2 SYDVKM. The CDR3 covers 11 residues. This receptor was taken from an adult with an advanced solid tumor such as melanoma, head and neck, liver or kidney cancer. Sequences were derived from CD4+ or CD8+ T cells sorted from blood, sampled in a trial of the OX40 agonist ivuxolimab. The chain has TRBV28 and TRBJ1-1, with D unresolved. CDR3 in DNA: TGTGCCGTCGGACGGAGGTCTGAAGCTTTCTTT. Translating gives CAVGRRSEAFF.